These 32 T cell receptor beta chains originate from one sample sequenced in a study of metastatic and nonmetastatic thyroid tumors. TCRdb redid the clone calls on the PCR reads using MiXCR. The sample includes fewer than 35,000 clones, 20% to 25% of them seen just once. Until they underwent thyroid surgery, no patient had received any treatment. Material for sequencing was tumor tissue. These receptors came from a male donor with papillary thyroid cancer or a benign thyroid nodule (not recorded which). Some clones in this sample may be carry-over from other donors' samples.

This clone occurred many times. The rearrangement joins TRBV4-3 to TRBJ2-7; D is uncertain. The CDR3 loop spans 16 amino acids. Trimming shortened V by 1 base and J by 1 base, and 14 bases separated the two germline ends. Looked up from germline, CDR1 is LGHNA and CDR2 is YSLEER. CDR3 bases: TGCGCCAGCAGCCAAGGTACCGGATTCGGGTCCTACGAGCAGTACTTC. Its translation: CASSQGTGFGSYEQYF.

This chain connects TRBV20-1 to TRBJ1-4; D is uncertain. CDR1 is DFQATT, CDR2 SNEGSKA, per germline (reference sequence). The CDR3 consists of 14 residues. The V and J ends lost 0 bases and 8 bases respectively, with 13 bases between them. CDR3 in amino acids: CSARDPKVGEKLFF. The CDR3 DNA follows: TGCAGTGCTAGAGATCCTAAGGTCGGAGAAAAACTGTTTTTT.

Worth noting for this clone: A much larger clone lies one base from this, so it may be a read error. This chain joins TRBV4-3 and TRBJ1-2; D gene unclear. CDR3 length: 13 residues. Trimming cost V 2 bases and J 7 bases, with 11 bases left between them. The germline gives CDR1 LGHNA, CDR2 YSLEER. CDR3 sequence: CASSQQQAGGYTF. In nucleotides, the CDR3 is TGCGCCAGCAGCCAACAGCAGGCAGGTGGCTACACCTTC.

This clone counts as medium-sized. The chain combines TRBV6-2 or TRBV6-3 with TRBJ1-6, with a tentative D call TRBD1 (6 bases). The CDR3 totals 12 residues. CDR1 is MNHEY and CDR2 is SVGEGT in the germline V gene. Trimming cost V 5 bases and J 9 bases, with 8 bases left between them. For the CDR3, the DNA is TGTGCCAGCAGTCTCAGGGGTTCACCCCTCCACTTT. It yields the protein CASSLRGSPLHF.

This clone was seen many times. The chain carries TRBV14 and TRBJ2-6; D is uncertain. The germline V gene has CDR1 SGHDN and CDR2 FVKESK. CDR3 length: 18 amino acids. The V gene lost 0 bases and the J gene lost 0 bases, with 12 bases spanning the gap. The CDR3 loop reads CASSQEGTVFSGANVLTF. CDR3 bases: TGTGCCAGCAGCCAAGAAGGCACAGTCTTCTCTGGGGCCAACGTCCTGACTTTC.

This clone was counted at least ten times. The V call is TRBV5-8, the J call TRBJ2-4; TRBD1 matches at 7 bases. Trimming at V came to 1 base and at J to 0 bases, leaving 7 bases not matched to a gene. Germline loops: CDR1 SGHTS, CDR2 YDEGEE. CDR3 length equals 17 residues. CDR3 sequence (DNA): TGTGCCAGCAGCTTGTACAGGGGTGTGGTAGCCAAAAACATTCAGTACTTC. This sequence encodes CASSLYRGVVAKNIQYF.

The chain combines TRBV27 with TRBJ2-3; D call uncertain. Germline CDR1 and CDR2: MNHEY and SMNVEV (reference sequence). This CDR3 is built from 12 residues. Trimming shortened V by 6 bases and J by 4 bases, and 8 bases separated the two germline ends. CDR3 in DNA: TGTGCCAGCAGGGATCAGGCAGATACGCAGTATTTT. Protein sequence: CASRDQADTQYF.

This clone is medium-sized within its sample. This chain links TRBV7-8 with TRBJ1-6, with D hard to call. Trimming stripped 1 base from V and 9 bases from J, with 4 bases between. The CDR3 covers 12 residues. Germline V CDR1 and CDR2: SGHVS, FQNEAQ. The DNA for the CDR3 is TGTGCCAGCAGCTTAGATGGTTCACCCCTCCACTTT. It is translated as CASSLDGSPLHF. Complete variable domain (other parts from reference TRBV7-8 and TRBJ1-6): GAGVSQSPRYKVAKRGQDVALRCDPISGHVSLFWYQQALGQGPEFLTYFQNEAQLDKSGLPSDRFFAERPEGSVSTLKIQRTQQEDSAVYLCASSLDGSPLHFGNGTRLTVT.

This clone was seen ten or more times. The chain couples TRBV5-1 to TRBJ2-5; D is perhaps TRBD2 (7 bases). V lost 4 bases, J lost 4 bases, and 11 bases lay in between. CDR3 length equals 13 residues. CDR1 and CDR2 (germline): SGHRS, YFSETQ. The CDR3 is CASSRGAGETQYF. CDR3 in DNA: TGCGCCAGCAGCCGGGGGGCTGGAGAGACCCAGTACTTC.

This clone qualifies as medium-sized (0.01 to 0.1%). The rearrangement links TRBV6-2 or TRBV6-3 to TRBJ2-7, with D perhaps TRBD2 (5 bases). The CDR3 length is 16 residues. CDR1 is MNHEY and CDR2 is SVGEGT in the germline V gene. Trimming took 2 bases from V and 0 from J, leaving 14 bases between them. CDR3 coding DNA: TGTGCCAGCAGTTACACGAGACGGGATCCCTCCTACGAGCAGTACTTC. The encoded protein is CASSYTRRDPSYEQYF.

A few counts support this clone. The chain carries TRBV28 and TRBJ2-2; tentatively, D is TRBD1 (6 bases). This CDR3 contains 15 residues. Deletions cut 5 bases from V and 3 bases from J, with 13 bases between. The germline gives CDR1 MDHEN, CDR2 SYDVKM. CDR3 DNA sequence: TGTGCCAGCAGTGAGACAGGTTCGGACACCGGGGAGCTGTTTTTT. It codes for CASSETGSDTGELFF.

This clone has ten or more counts. The rearrangement uses TRBV3-1 and TRBJ2-3; D ambiguous. The CDR3 is 12 residues long. V was cut by 4 bases and J by 5 bases, with 7 bases left in between. CDR1 and CDR2 (germline): LGHDT, YNNKEL (reference sequence). The CDR3 region is CASSPPGDTQYF. CDR3 DNA sequence: TGTGCCAGCAGCCCCCCGGGAGATACGCAGTATTTT.

This clone was counted a few times. The genes are TRBV7-6 and TRBJ1-1; a weak D match, TRBD1 (5 bases). The germline V gene encodes CDR1 SGHVS and CDR2 FNYEAQ. The CDR3 covers 16 residues. The ends were cut back, 1 base at V and 3 bases at J, with 15 bases in the middle. Here the CDR3 DNA reads TGTGCCAGCAGCTTAGGCGGGGGTATGAGGTACACTGAAGCTTTCTTT. It encodes CASSLGGGMRYTEAFF.

This clone was seen ten or more times. This chain connects TRBV6-2 or TRBV6-3 to TRBJ2-3; D is ambiguous. Germline V gene data show CDR1 as MNHEY and CDR2 as SVGEGT. With 10 bases removed from V and 3 bases from J, the gap between germline ends came to 11 bases. The CDR3 runs 12 residues. DNA of the CDR3: TGTGCCACCCGACCAGTAACAGATACGCAGTATTTT. Protein product: CATRPVTDTQYF.

The CDR3 DNA reads TGCAGTGCCGGGAGAACAGGGGTTTTGTCAGATACGCAGTATTTT. Its protein is CSAGRTGVLSDTQYF. The V gene is TRBV20-1, the J gene TRBJ2-3; possible D gene TRBD1, 7 bases. Between the trimmed V and J ends, which lost 6 bases and 4 bases, there was a span of 20 bases. CDR1 and CDR2 (germline): DFQATT, SNEGSKA (reference sequence). This CDR3 region has 15 residues.

Many counts were recorded for this clone. The rearrangement links TRBV30 to TRBJ2-3; tentative D call: TRBD2 (6 bases). The CDR3 sequence is 15 residues long. The germline V and J ends were trimmed by 2 bases and 6 bases, with 18 bases remaining between them. Germline CDR1 GTSNPN, CDR2 SVGIG (reference sequence). The CDR3, as DNA: TGTGCCTGGAGTCGTAGCGGACTGTTTATGGATACGCAGTATTTT. Amino acid sequence: CAWSRSGLFMDTQYF.

In its sample, this clone was seen a few times. The chain uses TRBV7-9 and TRBJ2-1; D may be TRBD2 (5 bases). Germline V lookup: CDR1 SEHNR, CDR2 FQNEAQ (reference sequence). The CDR3 spans 11 residues. Deletions cut 4 bases from V and 15 bases from J, with 13 bases between. The CDR3 DNA follows: TGTGCCAGCAGCTCCATTGACGAGGGGTTCTTC. It codes for CASSSIDEGFF.

This clone has a count of ten or more. The chain has TRBV7-2 and TRBJ2-3; TRBD2 matches 7 bases. Germline V gene sequence: CDR1 SGHTA, CDR2 FQGNSA. With V trimmed by 2 bases and J by 3 bases, 5 bases remained unmatched. This CDR3 spans 15 amino acids. The chain's CDR3 is CASSLIAGATDTQYF. The CDR3 DNA reads as TGTGCCAGCAGCTTAATTGCGGGAGCAACAGATACGCAGTATTTT.

This clone showed up many times. V is TRBV6-2 or TRBV6-3 and J is TRBJ2-3, with 7 bases fitting TRBD2. CDR1 is MNHEY and CDR2 is SVGEGT in the germline V gene. The ends lost 6 bases at V and 4 bases at J; junction bases unmatched: 7. This CDR3 has 14 amino acids. CDR3 residues: CASSRGLVPDTQYF. CDR3 in DNA: TGTGCCAGCAGCCGTGGACTAGTTCCAGATACGCAGTATTTT.

This clone was counted ten times or more. The chain is built from TRBV4-3 and TRBJ2-1; tentatively, D is TRBD2 (5 bases). Germline assignment: CDR1 LGHNA and CDR2 YSLEER. The ends were cut back, 7 bases at V and 4 bases at J, with 14 bases in the middle. This CDR3 region has 14 residues. This CDR3 reads CASTRGVGYNEQFF. DNA of the CDR3: TGCGCCAGCACCCGGGGAGTAGGTTACAATGAGCAGTTCTTC.

This clone was picked up many times. One base away lies a much larger clone, so this may be a sequencing read error. Other nucleotide sequences from this sample produce the same CDR3. V is TRBV15 and J is TRBJ2-2, with D hard to call. Looked up from germline, CDR1 is LNHNV and CDR2 is YYDKDF (reference sequence). CDR3 length: 15 amino acids. The CDR3 sequence is CATSRETDYTGELFF. The CDR3, as DNA: TGTGCCACCAGTAGAGAAACGGATTACACCGGGGAGCTGTTTTTT. The full variable domain, in which reference TRBV15 and TRBJ2-2 provide the parts outside the CDR3, is DAMVIQNPRYQVTQFGKPVTLSCSQTLNHNVMYWYQQKSSQAPKLLFHYYDKDFNNEADTPDNFQSRRPNTSFCFLDIRSPGLGDTAMYLCATSRETDYTGELFFGEGSRLTVL.

As to this clone: The junction shows a germline mismatch at one end, possibly a read error. CDR3 bases: TGTGCCATCAGCTCAAGACATGGTGGTGAGCAGTTCTTC. It translates to CAISSRHGGEQFF. V usage is TRBV7-8 and J usage is TRBJ2-1; D gene ambiguous. The CDR3 has 13 residues. The germline CDR1 and CDR2 sequences are SGHVS and FQNEAQ.

This clone has ten or more counts. V gene TRBV12-3 or TRBV12-4 combines with J gene TRBJ2-2, with 7 bases aligning to TRBD2. The junction had 9 bases not matched to a gene; V was cut back by 6 bases and J by 5 bases. This CDR3 spans 15 amino acids. The CDR3 coding sequence is TGTGCCAGCAGCTACCCGAAGGGAGGGACCGGGGAGCTGTTTTTT. Encoded protein: CASSYPKGGTGELFF.

A remark on this clone: The junction does not match germline at one end; this may be a read error. Other nucleotide sequences in the sample specify the same CDR3. The CDR3 here is CASSRITSGLGETQYF. In DNA, the CDR3 is TGCGCCAGCAGTCGCATCACATCGGGATTGGGAGAGACCCAGTACTTC. The chain employs TRBV28 and TRBJ2-5, with a weak D call TRBD2 (5 bases). From germline, CDR1 is MDHEN and CDR2 SYDVKM. There are 16 residues in the CDR3.

This clone was counted many times. The chain carries TRBV4-1 and TRBJ2-5; D remains unclear. CDR3 length: 14 amino acids. V lost 0 bases to trimming and J lost 4 bases, with 9 bases between them. Germline values: CDR1 MGHRA, CDR2 YSYEKL. The CDR3 nucleotides are TGCGCCAGCAGCCAAGATTGGGGAAGAGAGACCCAGTACTTC. It codes for CASSQDWGRETQYF.

This chain uses TRBV15 with TRBJ1-1; TRBD1 matches 7 bases. J was trimmed by 0 bases and V by 3 bases; bases with no gene match: 10. Germline loops: CDR1 LNHNV, CDR2 YYDKDF (reference sequence). The CDR3 is made up of 17 amino acids. The CDR3 nucleotides read TGTGCCACCAGCAGGACCAACAGGGGCTGGCTGAACACTGAAGCTTTCTTT. This sequence encodes CATSRTNRGWLNTEAFF.

A few counts support this clone. Possible read error: a much larger clone is one base away. V gene TRBV4-3 combines with J gene TRBJ2-1; TRBD2 matches 10 bases. This CDR3 region has 16 residues. V trimming: 3 bases; J trimming: 8 bases; junction bases outside the gene matches: 10. Germline CDR1 and CDR2: LGHNA and YSLEER. The CDR3 nucleotides are TGCGCCAGCAGCCACCGAGGGACTAGCGTGATTCATGAGCAGTTCTTC. This sequence encodes CASSHRGTSVIHEQFF.

This clone was seen repeatedly, ten times or more. Other DNA sequences from this sample encode an identical CDR3 as well. V and J are TRBV6-1 and TRBJ1-2; 7 bases line up with TRBD1. The CDR3 length is 12 residues. CDR1 is MNHNS, CDR2 SASEGT, per germline. Trimming cost V 7 bases and J 8 bases; bases outside gene matches: 7. CDR3 DNA sequence: TGTGCCAGCACCGAAGGGGGCACCGGCTACACCTTC. Its protein is CASTEGGTGYTF.

This clone rates as medium-sized. This chain joins TRBV27 and TRBJ2-2; D might be TRBD2 (5 bases). Germline-derived CDR1 and CDR2 are MNHEY and SMNVEV (reference sequence). This CDR3 has 11 amino acids. Deletions cut 11 bases from V and 6 bases from J, with 10 bases between. CDR3 protein: CASKEAGELFF. CDR3 DNA: TGTGCCTCGAAGGAGGCCGGGGAGCTGTTTTTT.

This clone rates as medium-sized. The chain has TRBV6-5 and TRBJ2-5; D remains unclear. In germline, CDR1 is MNHEY, CDR2 SVGAGI. The CDR3 contains 13 residues. The ends were cut back, 2 bases at V and 4 bases at J, with 8 bases in the middle. The CDR3 nucleotides read TGTGCCAGCAGTTACAGGGTGGGAGAGACCCAGTACTTC. It codes for CASSYRVGETQYF.

Worth noting for this clone: An end of the junction does not agree with germline; a read error may underlie this. The chain couples TRBV5-1 to TRBJ2-1, with D possibly being TRBD2 (5 bases). This CDR3 spans 18 amino acids. Germline V gives CDR1 SGHRS, CDR2 YFSETQ. The CDR3 DNA sequence: TGCGCCAGCAGATTGGCACTAGAGGTAACGAGCTCCTACAATGAGCAGTTCTTC. It yields the protein CASRLALEVTSSYNEQFF.

In its sample, this clone ranks as medium-sized (0.01 to 0.1%). The chain is built from TRBV11-1 and TRBJ1-2; 12 nucleotides line up with TRBD1. The V gene end was trimmed by 5 bases and the J gene end by 4 bases; junction bases not matched to a gene: 8. Germline values: CDR1 SGHAT, CDR2 FQDESV (reference sequence). CDR3 length: 16 residues. The CDR3 spells CASSQTGTGGGYGYTF. The CDR3 nucleotides are TGTGCCAGCAGCCAAACAGGGACAGGGGGCGGCTATGGCTACACCTTC.